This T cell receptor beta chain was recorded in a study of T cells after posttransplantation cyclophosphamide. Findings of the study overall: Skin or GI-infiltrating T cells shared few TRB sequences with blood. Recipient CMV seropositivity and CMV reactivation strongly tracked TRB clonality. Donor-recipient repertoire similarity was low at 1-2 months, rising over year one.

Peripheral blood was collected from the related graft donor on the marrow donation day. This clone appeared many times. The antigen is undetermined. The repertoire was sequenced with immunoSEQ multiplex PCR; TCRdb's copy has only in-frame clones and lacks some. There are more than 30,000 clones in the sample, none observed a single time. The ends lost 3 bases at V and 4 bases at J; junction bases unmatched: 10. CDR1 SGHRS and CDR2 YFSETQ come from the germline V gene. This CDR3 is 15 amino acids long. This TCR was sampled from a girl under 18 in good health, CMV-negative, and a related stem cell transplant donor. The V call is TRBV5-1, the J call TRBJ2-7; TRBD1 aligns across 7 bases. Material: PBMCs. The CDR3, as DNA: TGCGCCAGCAGCTCCACAGGGGTCAGACATTACGAGCAGTACTTC. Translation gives CASSSTGVRHYEQYF.